The next 12 T cell receptor beta chains were all read from a single sample in a study of CD8 T cells in ankylosing spondylitis. TCRdb itself ran the 5' RACE reads through MiXCR, one entry per CDR3 protein. The repertoire holds under 150,000 distinct CDR3 sequences, with over 7% as singletons. Material: blood, either unsorted or a sorted T cell fraction (not recorded which). The origin of the receptors is a male donor with ankylosing spondylitis or in good health (not recorded which).

This clonotype was observed a handful of times. The V call is TRBV3-1, the J call TRBJ2-1; D is unclear. The germline V gene encodes CDR1 LGHDT and CDR2 YNNKEL (reference sequence). The CDR3 contains 17 residues. The V and J ends lost 6 bases and 3 bases respectively, with 21 bases between them. CDR3 loop: CASSLQSSRSIYNEQFF. For the CDR3, the DNA is TGTGCCAGCAGTCTTCAGTCCAGTAGATCCATCTACAATGAGCAGTTCTTC.

A single count supports this clonotype. A much bigger clone sits one base away, suggesting this may be a read error. V and J are TRBV14 and TRBJ1-1; 7 bases match TRBD1. Unmatched junction bases numbered 9, after V lost 4 bases and J lost 1 base. Per germline, CDR1 SGHDN and CDR2 FVKESK. CDR3 length: 16 residues. The CDR3 loop reads CASSRVRGVENTEAFF. CDR3 sequence (DNA): TGTGCCAGCAGCCGAGTCAGGGGGGTTGAGAACACTGAAGCTTTCTTT.

This clonotype was seen only a few times. The chain combines TRBV7-3 with TRBJ2-5, with D perhaps matching TRBD2 (6 bases). Looked up from germline, CDR1 is SGHTA and CDR2 is FQGTGA. V lost 1 base, J lost 5 bases, and 11 bases lay in between. The CDR3 has 14 residues. CDR3 coding DNA: TGTGCCAGCAGCTTAAAGGGAGGTGTGGAGACCCAGTACTTC. Translating gives CASSLKGGVETQYF.

This clonotype was detected ten times or more. The chain links TRBV7-8 to TRBJ2-7; the match to TRBD2 covers 7 bases. Trimming took 5 bases from V and 0 from J; bases not matched to a gene: 10. The CDR3 is made up of 16 amino acids. Germline loops: CDR1 SGHVS, CDR2 FQNEAQ. The CDR3 reads CASSVLYREDSYEQYF. CDR3 nucleotide sequence: TGTGCCAGCAGCGTTCTCTACCGGGAGGACTCCTACGAGCAGTACTTC.

This clonotype has a count of ten or more. The chain links TRBV20-1 to TRBJ2-2; TRBD1 agrees at 9 bases. CDR1 and CDR2 (germline): DFQATT, SNEGSKA (reference sequence). The CDR3 covers 16 residues. V gave up 6 bases and J gave up 3 bases; unmatched junction bases: 11. The CDR3 here is CSAKKRDRVYTGELFF. DNA for the CDR3: TGCAGTGCCAAAAAACGGGACAGGGTATACACCGGGGAGCTGTTTTTT.

This clonotype has a handful of counts. The chain joins TRBV15 to TRBJ2-1, with D possibly matching TRBD1 (6 bases). Trimming left V 5 bases short and J 8 bases short, with 13 bases between. Germline assignment: CDR1 LNHNV and CDR2 YYDKDF (reference sequence). The CDR3 covers 13 residues. CDR3 DNA sequence: TGTGCCACCAGCGCCTGGACAGAAGATGAGCAGTTCTTC. It is translated as CATSAWTEDEQFF. The full variable domain, its missing parts supplied by reference TRBV15 and TRBJ2-1, is DAMVIQNPRYQVTQFGKPVTLSCSQTLNHNVMYWYQQKSSQAPKLLFHYYDKDFNNEADTPDNFQSRRPNTSFCFLDIRSPGLGDTAMYLCATSAWTEDEQFFGPGTRLTVL.

The chain couples TRBV7-9 to TRBJ2-3; 10 bases are a match to TRBD2. After removal of 4 bases from V and 5 bases from J, the junction contained 9 bases not matched to a gene. From germline, CDR1 is SEHNR and CDR2 FQNEAQ (reference sequence). The CDR3 extends over 16 amino acids. CDR3 nucleotides: TGTGCCAGCAGCTCATTTGTGAGCGGGAGGGAAGATACGCAGTATTTT. As protein: CASSSFVSGREDTQYF.

The table lists this clonotype with many counts. The V gene is TRBV29-1, the J gene TRBJ1-1; the D is unclear. The CDR3 is made up of 13 amino acids. Germline-derived CDR1 and CDR2 are SQVTM and ANQGSEA. V was pared by 5 bases and J by 1 base, with 11 bases between. The CDR3 here is CSVLDSRNTEAFF. The CDR3 nucleotides read TGCAGCGTTCTGGACTCTCGGAACACTGAAGCTTTCTTT.

The gene calls are TRBV20-1 and TRBJ2-1, with 12 bases matching TRBD2. This CDR3 comprises 13 residues. With V trimmed by 3 bases and J by 7 bases, 1 base remained unmatched. Per the germline V gene, CDR1 is DFQATT and CDR2 is SNEGSKA (reference sequence). DNA for the CDR3: TGCAGTGCTAGGACTAGCGGGAGAAATGAGCAGTTCTTC. Translating it yields CSARTSGRNEQFF.

The V gene is TRBV20-1, the J gene TRBJ1-5; D is unclear. Trimming removed 4 bases at V and 0 bases at J, with 13 bases between. Germline CDR1 and CDR2: DFQATT and SNEGSKA (reference sequence). The CDR3 runs to 15 residues. The CDR3 bases are TGCAGTGCTATTCGAGGAGGGAATAGCAATCAGCCCCAGCATTTT. It codes for CSAIRGGNSNQPQHF.

Many counts were recorded for this clonotype. The chain combines TRBV15 with TRBJ2-5; TRBD1 matches 7 bases. V was clipped by 2 bases and J by 1 base; unmatched bases: 1. Looked up from germline, CDR1 is LNHNV and CDR2 is YYDKDF (reference sequence). This CDR3 is 14 amino acids long. The CDR3 DNA is TGTGCCACCAGCAGATACAGGGGCCAAGAGACCCAGTACTTC. This codes for CATSRYRGQETQYF. The full variable domain, with the rest looked up from reference TRBV15 and TRBJ2-5, is DAMVIQNPRYQVTQFGKPVTLSCSQTLNHNVMYWYQQKSSQAPKLLFHYYDKDFNNEADTPDNFQSRRPNTSFCFLDIRSPGLGDTAMYLCATSRYRGQETQYFGPGTRLLVL.

This clonotype came up many times. The chain couples TRBV5-1 to TRBJ1-1; a possible D gene is TRBD1 (6 bases). The V gene lost 0 bases and the J gene lost 6 bases, with 6 bases spanning the gap. Germline CDR1 is SGHRS and CDR2 is YFSETQ. The CDR3 sequence is 12 residues long. CDR3 DNA sequence: TGCGCCAGCAGCTTGGGACAGGCTGAAGCTTTCTTT. This codes for CASSLGQAEAFF. The full variable domain, with the rest looked up from reference TRBV5-1 and TRBJ1-1, is KAGVTQTPRYLIKTRGQQVTLSCSPISGHRSVSWYQQTPGQGLQFLFEYFSETQRNKGNFPGRFSGRQFSNSRSEMNVSTLELGDSALYLCASSLGQAEAFFGQGTRLTVV.